The present T cell receptor (beta chain) was sequenced within a study of neurological immune-mediated disorders. This clonotype was seen ten or more times. Its antigen is undetermined. Germline-derived CDR1 and CDR2 are LNHNV and YYDKDF (reference sequence). The CDR3 spans 12 residues. V shed 0 bases and J shed 7 bases, with 4 bases lying between them. The cDNA came from 5'RACE, which used 10-nucleotide random UMIs. TCRdb independently ran MiXCR on the 5' RACE reads; one entry per CDR3 protein. This sample has around 130,000 distinct CDR3 sequences; approximately 3.2% occur once, and the top ten carry over 1%. Points from the study as a whole: It was the repertoires of 18 of 34 multiple sclerosis patients that phylogenetic grouping placed in one related-CDR3 cluster, which is a possible signature.

The receptor comes from a woman aged 30 to 39 with multiple sclerosis. The sample consisted of PBMCs. The chain is built from TRBV15 and TRBJ1-5; D gene ambiguous. CDR3 in amino acids: CATSRDRQPQHF. CDR3 nucleotides: TGTGCCACCAGCAGAGACCGACAGCCCCAGCATTTT.